These 3 T cell receptor beta chains share one sample of origin, sequenced in a study of blood T cell repertoires in COVID-19. TCRdb's table, derived via immunoSEQ multiplex PCR, lists solely in-frame clones and lacks some. The data show about 73,000 clones, around 83% seen once. The sample consisted of peripheral blood. The receptors come from an older woman with acute or convalescent COVID-19.

V usage is TRBV6-2 or TRBV6-3 and J usage is TRBJ1-3; D is uncertain. Germline V gives CDR1 MNHEY, CDR2 SVGEGT. This CDR3 region has 15 residues. The V end was cut by 3 bases, the J end by 0 bases, with 9 bases between. CDR3 residues: CASSYTRSSGNTIYF. The DNA for the CDR3 is TGTGCCAGCAGTTATACAAGATCCTCTGGAAACACCATATATTTT.

The rearrangement links TRBV2 to TRBJ1-1; D perhaps matches TRBD1 (6 bases). CDR3 length: 13 amino acids. Germline V CDR1 and CDR2: SNHLY, FYNNEI. The V end lost 10 bases, the J end lost 6 bases, and 18 bases lay between the germline ends. CDR3: CATLQGIISEAFF. Written as DNA, the CDR3 is TGTGCCACCCTACAGGGAATAATTTCTGAAGCTTTCTTT.

V gene TRBV6-1 combines with J gene TRBJ2-3; 10 positions match TRBD2. Per the germline V gene, CDR1 is MNHNS and CDR2 is SASEGT. V was clipped by 3 bases and J by 3 bases; unmatched bases: 3. The CDR3 has 15 residues. The CDR3 protein is CASSDQRGGTDTQYF. In DNA form, the CDR3 reads TGTGCCAGCAGTGACCAGCGGGGGGGTACAGATACGCAGTATTTT.